The clone carrying this T cell receptor (beta chain) has just a few counts. No antigen is known for it. 5'-RACE, quantitative and with molecular barcodes, yielded the TCR beta libraries. TCRdb processed the 5' RACE reads anew with MiXCR; each CDR3 protein has one entry. The table records around 320,000 distinct CDR3 sequences, around 21% of them present only once. V lost 4 bases, J lost 3 bases, and 14 bases lay in between. The CDR3 is 14 amino acids. Germline-derived CDR1 and CDR2 are SGHRS and YFSETQ. The data originate from a study of CD8 T cells in ankylosing spondylitis. Study observations and caveats: A TCR beta motif of 8 or 9 highly homologous variants appeared characteristic of ankylosing spondylitis blood. According to the report, clones linked to the disease were significantly enriched in matched synovial fluid samples taken from ankylosing spondylitis patients.

The chain carries TRBV5-1 and TRBJ2-7; weak D call: TRBD2 (6 bases). Sequenced material: blood, either unsorted or a sorted T cell fraction (not recorded which). This clonotype was sampled from a female donor with ankylosing spondylitis or in good health (not recorded which). CDR3 nucleotides: TGCGCCAGCAGCCTACTACCCGGGAGCTACGAGCAGTACTTC. This sequence encodes CASSLLPGSYEQYF.